A single T cell receptor beta chain is shown here with its context. Its matching antigen is unknown. Germline V gene data show CDR1 as WNHNN and CDR2 as SYGVQD (reference sequence). The V segment lost 3 bases and the J segment 2 bases; nucleotides outside the gene matches: 5. The CDR3 loop spans 16 amino acids. This PCR relied on a set of 60 Vbeta primers and 13 Jbeta primers. Assay: immunoSEQ multiplex PCR; the TCRdb copy retains only in-frame clones and omits some. The repertoire holds some 150,000 clones, with over 65% as singletons. This sample was taken from a study of cytomegalovirus exposure and HLA in healthy donors. Points from the study as a whole: Being productive about 87% or about 30% of the time was typical of most TCR beta V segments in an earlier analysis. The investigators catalogued under 200 TCR beta chains as cytomegalovirus-associated.

Each of the donors was a healthy bone marrow donor. The sequence was collected from a man aged 40-49 years in good health and CMV-seropositive. The chain links TRBV10-1 to TRBJ1-3; 9 nucleotides match TRBD1. The sequencing input was PBMCs. The CDR3 loop reads CASSDTGQGTGNTIYF. In nucleotides, the CDR3 is TGCGCCAGCAGTGATACCGGACAGGGGACTGGAAACACCATATATTTT.